These 9 T cell receptor beta chains were all obtained from the same sample, sequenced in a study of tumor-infiltrating lymphocytes in primary liver carcinoma. Starting from 500 ng of total RNA, TCR beta cDNA was produced with a primer in the constant region. Generation of the TCR beta libraries relied on three nested multiplex PCR rounds using slightly modified ARM-PCR. TRBV1-TRBV30 forward primers paired with a C-beta reverse primer drove the first two PCR rounds, about 11 cycles each. TCRdb redid the calling of the multiplex PCR reads with MiXCR, one entry per CDR3 protein. The sample yields roughly 40,000 distinct CDR3 sequences, approximately 82% seen once. It was from approximately 20-30 mg of unsorted bulk tissue that RNA and DNA were co-extracted. Sequences were obtained from tumor-adjacent normal liver tissue. The receptors were gathered from a woman in her twenties or thirties with primary liver carcinoma and hepatitis B virus infection.

V gene TRBV29-1 combines with J gene TRBJ1-1, with 7 bases matching TRBD1. Germline CDR1 is SQVTM and CDR2 is ANQGSEA. J was trimmed by 10 bases and V by 7 bases; bases with no gene match: 12. CDR3 length equals 12 residues. The CDR3 is CSAGQLNTGAFF. Written as DNA, the CDR3 is TGCAGCGCGGGACAGTTGAACACCGGAGCTTTCTTT.

This clonotype appeared many times. This chain joins TRBV5-4 and TRBJ2-1; TRBD2 matches 10 bases. With V trimmed by 0 bases and J by 5 bases, 11 bases remained unmatched. Germline CDR1 is SGHNT and CDR2 is YYREEE (reference sequence). This CDR3 contains 18 residues. CDR3 loop: CASSLGPFRTSGDNEQFF. The CDR3 DNA reads as TGTGCCAGCAGCTTGGGGCCTTTCAGGACTAGCGGAGACAATGAGCAGTTCTTC.

As concerns this clonotype: A read error may account for a junction end that differs from germline. The V call is TRBV28, the J call TRBJ1-5; unclear D gene. The CDR3 is 15 residues long. Germline loops: CDR1 MDHEN, CDR2 SYDVKM. The CDR3 DNA reads TGTTCCAGCAGTTTATATAGGGCCTCCAATCAGCCCCAGCATTTT. This codes for CSSSLYRASNQPQHF.

This CDR3 is CASSSRVGGTCVQYF. CDR3 DNA sequence: TGTGCCAGCAGCTCGCGCGTGGGGGGGACCTGCGTGCAGTACTTC. The rearrangement uses TRBV7-9 and TRBJ2-7; the match to TRBD2 covers 7 bases. J lost 9 bases, V lost 4 bases, and 15 bases had no gene match. Looked up from germline, CDR1 is SEHNR and CDR2 is FQNEAQ (reference sequence). The length of the CDR3 is 15 residues.

The chain is built from TRBV7-9 and TRBJ2-1; no definite D call. The CDR3 runs to 12 residues. The V end was cut by 1 base, the J end by 12 bases, with 10 bases between. Germline-derived CDR1 and CDR2 are SEHNR and FQNEAQ (reference sequence). The CDR3 DNA is TGTGCCAGCAGCTTAGATGCTGATGGGCAGTTCTTC. Translation gives CASSLDADGQFF. Variable domain in full (rest from reference TRBV7-9 and TRBJ2-1): DTGVSQNPRHKITKRGQNVTFRCDPISEHNRLYWYRQTLGQGPEFLTYFQNEAQLEKSRLLSDRFSAERPKGSFSTLEIQRTEQGDSAMYLCASSLDADGQFFGPGTRLTVL.

The chain employs TRBV11-2 and TRBJ2-1; a possible D gene is TRBD2 (6 bases). CDR3 length equals 16 residues. V was trimmed by 9 bases and J by 4 bases, leaving 22 bases between them. Germline V gene data show CDR1 as SGHAT and CDR2 as FQNNGV. The CDR3 region is CASSIYLARGYNEQFF. CDR3 sequence (DNA): TGTGCCAGTAGCATCTATCTAGCGCGAGGATACAATGAGCAGTTCTTC. The full variable domain, rest sourced from reference TRBV11-2 and TRBJ2-1, is EAGVAQSPRYKIIEKRQSVAFWCNPISGHATLYWYQQILGQGPKLLIQFQNNGVVDDSQLPKDRFSAERLKGVDSTLKIQPAKLEDSAVYLCASSIYLARGYNEQFFGPGTRLTVL.

The V gene is TRBV5-6, the J gene TRBJ1-6; D uncertain. V lost 0 bases and J lost 10, with 11 bases in between. Germline V gives CDR1 SGHDT, CDR2 YYEEEE. This CDR3 is built from 14 residues. CDR3 bases: TGTGCCAGCAGCTTGGTAGCACTGGGATCACCCCTCCACTTT. Protein: CASSLVALGSPLHF.

This clonotype has just one count. The genes are TRBV7-9 and TRBJ2-7; 7 nucleotides match TRBD2. V was clipped by 6 bases and J by 4 bases; unmatched bases: 9. Germline CDR1 is SEHNR and CDR2 is FQNEAQ (reference sequence). The CDR3 is made up of 14 amino acids. The CDR3 is CASSPGGLSYEQYF. The CDR3 nucleotides read TGTGCCAGCAGTCCGGGAGGCCTCTCTTACGAGCAGTACTTC.

As to this clonotype: An end of the junction does not agree with germline; a read error may underlie this. The genes are TRBV11-2 and TRBJ2-3; 7 bases match TRBD2. The germline gives CDR1 SGHAT, CDR2 FQNNGV. This CDR3 contains 17 residues. The CDR3 sequence: CASSHRGCGSLTDTQYF. Here the CDR3 DNA reads TGTGCCAGCAGCCATAGAGGGTGCGGGAGCCTCACAGATACGCAGTATTTC.